Presented here are 32 T cell receptor beta chains from one specimen sequenced in a study of post-analysis software for immune sequencing data. Prepared TCR beta cDNA libraries contained unique molecular identifiers. MiXCR, run by TCRdb on the PCR reads, gives a single entry per CDR3 protein. The table shows a few hundred thousand distinct CDR3 sequences, with roughly 40% occurring only once. Their recognized antigens are unknown. Study-level points and caveats: Five TRBV segments (TRBV5-6, TRBV5-1 and TRBV20-1 among them) occurred more frequently in patients than in controls.

What was sequenced was blood. These receptor sequences come from a girl aged 2 to 9 with multiple sclerosis.

This clonotype came up a few times. J is TRBJ2-3 and V is TRBV6-5, with D perhaps assigned TRBD1 or TRBD2 (5 bases each). V was pared by 2 bases and J by 3 bases, with 9 bases between. Germline V gene data show CDR1 as MNHEY and CDR2 as SVGAGI. CDR3 size: 14 residues. DNA of the CDR3: TGTGCCAGCAGTTACCGGGACGTAACAGATACGCAGTATTTT. This translates into CASSYRDVTDTQYF.

This clonotype has more than one count but fewer than ten. The chain recombines TRBV6-2 or TRBV6-3 with TRBJ2-3; 8 positions match TRBD2. The CDR3 consists of 18 residues. After removal of 0 bases from V and 0 bases from J, the junction contained 8 bases not matched to a gene. CDR1 is MNHEY, CDR2 SVGEGT, per germline. CDR3 sequence: CASSYSNRIAGSTDTQYF. The CDR3 DNA follows: TGTGCCAGCAGTTACTCGAATCGTATAGCGGGAAGCACAGATACGCAGTATTTT.

The chain recombines TRBV20-1 with TRBJ2-7; weak D call: TRBD2 (7 bases). Germline loops: CDR1 DFQATT, CDR2 SNEGSKA (reference sequence). The ends were cut back, 1 base at V and 2 bases at J, with 24 bases in the middle. This CDR3 comprises 18 residues. CDR3 DNA sequence: TGCAGTGCTAGAGCCGTAGGAGGGGGGGCGCGGGGAACCTACGAGCAGTACTTC. Protein sequence: CSARAVGGGARGTYEQYF.

V gene TRBV5-1 combines with J gene TRBJ2-5, with TRBD1 matching 7 bases. Germline CDR1 and CDR2: SGHRS and YFSETQ. Unmatched junction bases numbered 19, after V lost 4 bases and J lost 4 bases. The CDR3 is made up of 18 amino acids. For the CDR3, the DNA is TGCGCCAGCAGCGTAGGGACAGCTACAATTGTGCGTGGAGAGACCCAGTACTTC. Its translation is CASSVGTATIVRGETQYF.

This clonotype has more than one count but fewer than ten. The rearrangement links TRBV29-1 to TRBJ2-5; possibly TRBD2 for D (5 bases). Germline V gene data show CDR1 as SQVTM and CDR2 as ANQGSEA. V lost 3 bases and J lost 5, with 10 bases in between. The CDR3 contains 12 residues. In DNA, the CDR3 is TGCAGCGTTGATCGGGGTTTTGAGACCCAGTACTTC. Its protein product is CSVDRGFETQYF.

Points on this clonotype: A clone one base away is much larger, so this may be a read error. V and J are TRBV20-1 and TRBJ2-5, with D perhaps being TRBD1 or TRBD2 (5 bases each). CDR3 size: 16 residues. Germline assignment: CDR1 DFQATT and CDR2 SNEGSKA (reference sequence). Trimming took 0 bases from V and 11 from J, leaving 25 bases between them. CDR3 in amino acids: CSAREQAATRRNEQYF. In DNA, the CDR3 is TGCAGTGCTAGAGAACAGGCGGCGACGCGGAGGAATGAGCAGTACTTC.

The sample holds a few counts of this clonotype. This chain uses TRBV28 with TRBJ2-4; no definite D call. CDR3 size: 16 residues. Trimming pared 7 bases from V and 1 base from J, leaving 17 bases between. Per germline, CDR1 MDHEN and CDR2 SYDVKM. CDR3 region: CASKGPEAGAKNIQYF. The CDR3 DNA sequence: TGTGCCAGCAAAGGCCCCGAGGCTGGGGCCAAAAACATTCAGTACTTC.

This clonotype showed up many times. This chain uses TRBV29-1 with TRBJ2-5; D may correspond to TRBD1 or TRBD2 (5 bases each). Germline values: CDR1 SQVTM, CDR2 ANQGSEA. The CDR3 sequence is 13 residues long. V lost 3 bases, J lost 4 bases, and 12 bases lay in between. The CDR3 DNA follows: TGCAGCGTTGAGGTGGGACGGAGAGAGACCCAGTACTTC. This sequence encodes CSVEVGRRETQYF. Variable domain in full (rest from reference TRBV29-1 and TRBJ2-5): SAVISQKPSRDICQRGTSLTIQCQVDSQVTMMFWYRQQPGQSLTLIATANQGSEATYESGFVIDKFPISRPNLTFSTLTVSNMSPEDSSIYLCSVEVGRRETQYFGPGTRLLVL.

V and J are TRBV18 and TRBJ2-7, with D perhaps matching TRBD1 (5 bases). The end of the DNA fits TRBJ2-5 better, so the J call may be wrong. Per the germline V gene, CDR1 is KGHSH and CDR2 is LQKENI. The CDR3 extends over 14 amino acids. DNA for the CDR3: TGTGCCAGCTCACAACAGGAGCTCCAAGAGACCCAGTACTTC. Translated: CASSQQELQETQYF.

This clonotype showed up just once. The chain combines TRBV20-1 with TRBJ2-1; 7 bases agree with TRBD2. Unmatched junction bases numbered 14, after V lost 6 bases and J lost 9 bases. The germline CDR1 and CDR2 sequences are DFQATT and SNEGSKA (reference sequence). The CDR3 runs 14 residues. CDR3 in DNA: TGCAGTGCCCAGAGAACGGCGGTAGCGGGTGAGCAGTTCTTC. This codes for CSAQRTAVAGEQFF.

CDR3 nucleotide sequence: TGTGCCAGCGCCAAGGCGGGACGGCTCTCCTACGAGCAGTACTTC. It is translated as CASAKAGRLSYEQYF. The chain links TRBV28 to TRBJ2-7; D might be TRBD2 (6 bases). This CDR3 is 15 amino acids long. V lost 8 bases, J lost 0 bases, and 17 bases lay in between. Per the germline V gene, CDR1 is MDHEN and CDR2 is SYDVKM.

The chain employs TRBV4-3 and TRBJ2-1; perhaps D is TRBD1 or TRBD2 (5 bases each). V was shortened by 1 base and J by 7 bases, with 11 bases between the two germline ends. CDR3 length: 14 amino acids. Per germline, CDR1 LGHNA and CDR2 YSLEER. The CDR3 spells CASSQGGPMNEQFF. The CDR3 nucleotides are TGCGCCAGCAGCCAAGGGGGACCCATGAATGAGCAGTTCTTC.

In its sample, this clonotype was seen a few times. The V and J genes are TRBV2 and TRBJ2-3; D tentatively reads TRBD1 or TRBD2 (5 bases each). Germline assignment: CDR1 SNHLY and CDR2 FYNNEI. The CDR3 totals 13 residues. The V gene lost 9 bases and the J gene lost 4 bases, with 14 bases spanning the gap. CDR3: CARKSQGADTQYF. CDR3 in DNA: TGTGCCAGAAAGAGCCAGGGAGCAGATACGCAGTATTTT. Complete variable domain (other parts from reference TRBV2 and TRBJ2-3): EPEVTQTPSHQVTQMGQEVILRCVPISNHLYFYWYRQILGQKVEFLVSFYNNEISEKSEIFDDQFSVERPDGSNFTLKIRSTKLEDSAMYFCARKSQGADTQYFGPGTRLTVL.

The gene calls are TRBV12-3 or TRBV12-4 and TRBJ2-1, with 8 bases identical to TRBD2. This CDR3 has 19 amino acids. The V and J ends lost 1 base and 0 bases, in that order; junction bases with no gene match: 11. The CDR3 coding sequence is TGTGCCAGCAGTTTAGGACTCGGGGGACTAGGCGGCTCCTACAATGAGCAGTTCTTC. Its protein product is CASSLGLGGLGGSYNEQFF.

This clonotype was observed a handful of times. The CDR3 reads CASSLGRGSETQYF. As DNA, the CDR3 is TGTGCCAGCAGTTTAGGCAGGGGGTCAGAGACCCAGTACTTC. The V call is TRBV28, the J call TRBJ2-5, with TRBD1 matching over 7 bases. Germline trimming cut 2 bases from V and 4 bases from J; bases unmatched to any gene: 4. Germline loops: CDR1 MDHEN, CDR2 SYDVKM. This CDR3 is built from 14 residues.

DNA of the CDR3: TGTGCCAGCAGTTACGCGGAGTCCGAGCAGTACTTC. This codes for CASSYAESEQYF. This chain connects TRBV6-2 or TRBV6-3 to TRBJ2-4; D remains unclear. The J call is in doubt because the DNA end fits TRBJ2-7 better. Germline assignment: CDR1 MNHEY and CDR2 SVGEGT. The CDR3 runs to 12 residues.

J is TRBJ2-7 and V is TRBV20-1; the D gene is possibly TRBD1 (8 bases). The DNA end lines up better with TRBJ2-5; the J call may be wrong. CDR3 size: 14 residues. Looked up from germline, CDR1 is DFQATT and CDR2 is SNEGSKA (reference sequence). The CDR3 sequence: CSARFHRGGETQYF. CDR3 nucleotide sequence: TGCAGTGCTAGGTTCCACAGGGGGGGAGAGACCCAGTACTTC.

This clonotype was observed a few times. V gene TRBV7-9 combines with J gene TRBJ2-5; no clear D. This CDR3 spans 13 amino acids. Germline assignment: CDR1 SEHNR and CDR2 FQNEAQ (reference sequence). The V end lost 5 bases, the J end lost 4 bases, and 11 bases lay between the germline ends. In DNA, the CDR3 is TGTGCCAGCAGCCCCCAAGAGGTAGAGACCCAGTACTTC. Translated: CASSPQEVETQYF.

The CDR3 DNA reads as TGTGCCACCAGCAGAGCCCCGGACAGGCGAAACATTCAGTACTTC. Encoded protein: CATSRAPDRRNIQYF. The chain joins TRBV15 to TRBJ2-4, with 7 nucleotides matching TRBD1. The germline V gene encodes CDR1 LNHNV and CDR2 YYDKDF (reference sequence). Trimming took 1 base from V and 6 from J; bases not matched to a gene: 6. The CDR3 contains 15 residues.

The CDR3 DNA reads as TGTGCCAGCAGTCTTCGGTCTGGAACGTTGCTCTACGAGCAGTACTTC. Translation gives CASSLRSGTLLYEQYF. This chain uses TRBV28 with TRBJ2-5; D unclear. The end of the DNA fits TRBJ2-7 better, so the J call may be wrong. Germline V gives CDR1 MDHEN, CDR2 SYDVKM. This CDR3 is built from 16 residues.

The rearrangement links TRBV7-2 to TRBJ2-5; 7 bases are a match to TRBD1. Germline CDR1 and CDR2: SGHTA and FQGNSA. Trimming removed 6 bases from V and 1 base from J; junction bases left unmatched: 8. This CDR3 comprises 15 residues. CDR3 sequence: CASRLGQTRQETQYF. The DNA for the CDR3 is TGTGCCAGCAGGTTGGGACAGACTCGCCAAGAGACCCAGTACTTC.

J is TRBJ2-7 and V is TRBV19; either TRBD1 or TRBD2 may fit D (5 bases each). The J call may be incorrect, as the DNA end agrees better with TRBJ2-5. Germline V gene data show CDR1 as LNHDA and CDR2 as SQIVND (reference sequence). The CDR3 length is 13 residues. CDR3 sequence: CASSRTRDETQYF. DNA for the CDR3: TGTGCCAGTAGTCGGACCAGGGACGAGACCCAGTACTTC.

V and J are TRBV5-5 and TRBJ2-4; D gene ambiguous. The J call may be mistaken, given a closer DNA end match to TRBJ2-7. The CDR3 spans 12 residues. The germline gives CDR1 SGHKS, CDR2 YYEKEE (reference sequence). CDR3 coding DNA: TGTGCCAGCATTGACGGCCGCTACGAGCAGTACTTC. Encoded protein: CASIDGRYEQYF.

This clonotype was picked up a small number of times. The rearrangement joins TRBV20-1 to TRBJ2-5, with D possibly TRBD1 on 5 matching bases. CDR1 and CDR2 (germline): DFQATT, SNEGSKA (reference sequence). Trimming shortened V by 1 base and J by 2 bases, and 14 bases separated the two germline ends. The CDR3 totals 15 residues. CDR3 sequence: CSARAPTEKQETQYF. The DNA of the CDR3 is TGCAGTGCTAGAGCTCCGACAGAAAAGCAAGAGACCCAGTACTTC.

The chain combines TRBV7-3 with TRBJ2-1, with 9 nucleotides matching TRBD2. The CDR3 is made up of 18 amino acids. The junction had 12 bases not matched to a gene; V was cut back by 6 bases and J by 0 bases. CDR1 is SGHTA and CDR2 is FQGTGA in the germline V gene. CDR3 in amino acids: CASSLSGGFPSSYNEQFF. CDR3 sequence (DNA): TGTGCCAGCAGTTTGAGCGGGGGGTTCCCAAGCTCCTACAATGAGCAGTTCTTC.

The chain combines TRBV5-6 with TRBJ1-2; 8 bases fit TRBD1. The CDR3 has 13 amino acids. The germline CDR1 and CDR2 sequences are SGHDT and YYEEEE. V dropped 4 bases and J dropped 7; count of bases not matched to a gene: 6. This CDR3 is CASSVTGGGGYTF. The CDR3 DNA reads as TGTGCCAGCAGCGTAACAGGGGGAGGTGGCTACACCTTC.

V usage is TRBV20-1 and J usage is TRBJ2-7; D uncertain. V was trimmed by 3 bases and J by 0 bases, leaving 9 bases between them. In germline, CDR1 is DFQATT, CDR2 SNEGSKA (reference sequence). This CDR3 comprises 13 residues. As DNA, the CDR3 is TGCAGTGCTAGTACCACTTACTCCTACGAGCAGTACTTC. It codes for CSASTTYSYEQYF.

This chain joins TRBV9 and TRBJ1-2, with D unclear. Trimming left V 0 bases short and J 3 bases short, with 12 bases between. The CDR3 sequence is 15 residues long. Germline CDR1 SGDLS, CDR2 YYNGEE. In DNA, the CDR3 is TGTGCCAGCAGCGTAGCTCGAAGTCCCTACTATGGCTACACCTTC. It encodes CASSVARSPYYGYTF.

This rearrangement joins TRBV15 to TRBJ1-2; no reliable D call. There are 15 residues in the CDR3. Deletions cut 1 base from V and 7 bases from J, with 16 bases between. Germline values: CDR1 LNHNV, CDR2 YYDKDF (reference sequence). For the CDR3, the DNA is TGTGCCACCAGCAGAGGAGGTAGGGAAGATGCTGGCTACACCTTC. This codes for CATSRGGREDAGYTF.

The chain recombines TRBV12-3 or TRBV12-4 with TRBJ2-7; 8 bases are a match to TRBD1. This CDR3 region has 15 residues. Trimming at V came to 5 bases and at J to 5 bases, leaving 11 bases not matched to a gene. Written as DNA, the CDR3 is TGTGCCAGCAGTCTATCGGACAGGGAATTCAACGAGCAGTACTTC. The encoded protein is CASSLSDREFNEQYF.

The gene calls are TRBV12-3 or TRBV12-4 and TRBJ2-5; D is uncertain. The CDR3 is made up of 15 amino acids. Trimming stripped 0 bases from V and 2 bases from J, with 10 bases between. The CDR3 here is CASSLAGTVQETQYF. The CDR3 DNA is TGTGCCAGCAGTTTAGCGGGTACCGTTCAAGAGACCCAGTACTTC.

This clonotype was counted between two and nine times. V is TRBV24-1 and J is TRBJ2-3; 9 nucleotides line up with TRBD2. V dropped 12 bases and J dropped 1; count of bases not matched to a gene: 10. The CDR3 is 15 residues long. Germline CDR1 KGHDR, CDR2 SFDVKD. The CDR3 DNA sequence: TGTGCCCCGCGTCGACTAGCGGTGGGCACAGATACGCAGTATTTT. It encodes CAPRRLAVGTDTQYF.